A single sample is the source of the 16 T cell receptor beta chains below, sequenced in a study of metastatic and nonmetastatic thyroid tumors. Not a single patient had been given any form of treatment at any point before undergoing thyroid surgery. TCRdb used MiXCR to call clones anew from the PCR reads. The sample lists 39,000 or so clones; less than 50% were seen once. Source material: tumor tissue. The receptors come from a male donor with papillary thyroid cancer or a benign thyroid nodule (not recorded which). Some clones in this sample may be carry-over from other donors' samples.

This clone was seen only a few times. The V call is TRBV18, the J call TRBJ2-1; D is uncertain. V was trimmed by 3 bases and J by 0 bases, leaving 9 bases between them. This CDR3 spans 15 amino acids. Germline values: CDR1 KGHSH, CDR2 LQKENI. DNA for the CDR3: TGTGCCAGCTCACCGAGGCGCGGCTCCTACAATGAGCAGTTCTTC. Amino acid sequence: CASSPRRGSYNEQFF.

This clone was observed a few times. The V call is TRBV6-2 or TRBV6-3, the J call TRBJ2-5, with D perhaps TRBD1 (6 bases). CDR3 length: 13 amino acids. The ends were cut back, 6 bases at V and 4 bases at J, with 12 bases in the middle. CDR1 is MNHEY, CDR2 SVGEGT, per germline. In DNA, the CDR3 is TGTGCCAGCAGCCAGGGGCGCGGAGAGACCCAGTACTTC. Translating gives CASSQGRGETQYF.

This clone was picked up a small number of times. Compared with germline, one end of the junction differs, possibly owing to a read error. This chain joins TRBV19 and TRBJ2-7; D possibly corresponds to TRBD1 (7 bases). The CDR3 contains 15 residues. Germline V lookup: CDR1 LNHDA, CDR2 SQIVND (reference sequence). CDR3 in DNA: TGTGCCAGTGGTATCGTGGCAGGGGGAGGATACGAGCAGTACTTC. Encoded protein: CASGIVAGGGYEQYF.

The chain uses TRBV27 and TRBJ2-5; D not certain. The V gene lost 11 bases and the J gene lost 5 bases, with 9 bases spanning the gap. Per the germline V gene, CDR1 is MNHEY and CDR2 is SMNVEV (reference sequence). The CDR3 covers 10 residues. CDR3: CAPKYETQYF. The CDR3 DNA reads TGTGCCCCAAAATACGAGACCCAGTACTTC.

The V call is TRBV11-3, the J call TRBJ2-7; 11 bases map to TRBD1. The CDR3 sequence is 13 residues long. Trimming took 3 bases from V and 5 from J; bases not matched to a gene: 0. Germline V lookup: CDR1 SGHNT, CDR2 YENEEA. The CDR3 reads CASSLGQGDEQYF. The CDR3 DNA follows: TGTGCCAGCAGCTTGGGACAGGGGGACGAGCAGTACTTC. The full variable domain, its missing parts supplied by reference TRBV11-3 and TRBJ2-7, is EAGVVQSPRYKIIEKKQPVAFWCNPISGHNTLYWYLQNLGQGPELLIRYENEEAVDDSQLPKDRFSAERLKGVDSTLKIQPAELGDSAVYLCASSLGQGDEQYFGPGTRLTVT.

The chain links TRBV4-1 to TRBJ2-1, with 9 bases aligning to TRBD1. The junction had 11 bases not matched to a gene; V was cut back by 6 bases and J by 8 bases. CDR1 is MGHRA, CDR2 YSYEKL, per germline. The CDR3 extends over 15 amino acids. CDR3 DNA: TGCGCCAGCAGGCCCTGGGACAGGGAGTTGGATGAGCAGTTCTTC. Its translation: CASRPWDRELDEQFF.

This clone is medium-sized within its sample. The V and J genes are TRBV6-5 and TRBJ2-5; 12 positions agree with TRBD2. This CDR3 is 16 amino acids long. The J segment lost 2 bases and the V segment lost 0 bases, leaving 1 base of the junction unmatched. Looked up from germline, CDR1 is MNHEY and CDR2 is SVGAGI. The CDR3 sequence: CASSYSGTSGQETQYF. The CDR3 DNA reads as TGTGCCAGCAGTTACTCCGGGACTAGCGGGCAAGAGACCCAGTACTTC.

This clone occurred many times. The chain couples TRBV20-1 to TRBJ2-2, with a tentative D call TRBD1 (6 bases). This CDR3 has 15 amino acids. Germline CDR1 and CDR2: DFQATT and SNEGSKA (reference sequence). V was clipped by 6 bases and J by 5 bases, with 19 bases between them. CDR3 sequence: CSAILDFRGTGELFF. The DNA for the CDR3 is TGCAGTGCGATACTAGATTTTAGGGGGACCGGGGAGCTGTTTTTT.

A few counts support this clone. This chain connects TRBV6-2 or TRBV6-3 to TRBJ1-5; D is uncertain. This CDR3 has 15 residues. Germline-derived CDR1 and CDR2 are MNHEY and SVGEGT. Trimming removed 0 bases from V and 0 bases from J, with 6 bases in between. The CDR3 DNA is TGTGCCAGCAGTTACTCGGGTAATAGCAATCAGCCCCAGCATTTT. The encoded protein is CASSYSGNSNQPQHF.

This clone was seen only once. The chain combines TRBV3-1 with TRBJ1-1; D possibly corresponds to TRBD1 (5 bases). Trimming shortened V by 4 bases and J by 6 bases, and 15 bases separated the two germline ends. The CDR3 has 14 residues. In germline, CDR1 is LGHDT, CDR2 YNNKEL (reference sequence). The CDR3 is CASSPRGRPAEAFF. Here the CDR3 DNA reads TGTGCCAGCAGCCCTAGGGGCCGTCCGGCTGAAGCTTTCTTT.

The chain combines TRBV12-3 or TRBV12-4 with TRBJ2-7; the D call may be TRBD1 or TRBD2 (7 bases each). The V gene lost 8 bases and the J gene lost 6 bases, with 20 bases spanning the gap. The CDR3 length is 14 residues. CDR3 residues: CASSPGGGGGEQYF. For the CDR3, the DNA is TGTGCCAGCTCACCCGGGGGAGGGGGCGGCGAGCAGTACTTC.

By frequency in the sample, this clone is medium-sized. The chain is built from TRBV15 and TRBJ2-3; TRBD1 is a possible D gene (5 bases). The CDR3 is made up of 15 amino acids. Germline V gives CDR1 LNHNV, CDR2 YYDKDF (reference sequence). Trimming left V 3 bases short and J 2 bases short, with 12 bases between. CDR3 region: CATSSDPGYTDTQYF. Written as DNA, the CDR3 is TGTGCCACCAGCAGCGACCCAGGGTACACAGATACGCAGTATTTT.

The rearrangement uses TRBV6-2 or TRBV6-3 and TRBJ2-7, with TRBD1 identical over 7 bases. Germline V gene data show CDR1 as MNHEY and CDR2 as SVGEGT. The junction had 18 bases not matched to a gene; V was cut back by 2 bases and J by 2 bases. The CDR3 is made up of 19 amino acids. CDR3 DNA sequence: TGTGCCAGCAGTTACAAGAGTACAGGGGTATGGACTCCCGCCTACGAGCAGTACTTC. This gives the protein CASSYKSTGVWTPAYEQYF.

This CDR3 is CASSQDTQGSYNEQFF. The CDR3 DNA reads TGCGCCAGCAGCCAAGATACGCAGGGATCCTACAATGAGCAGTTCTTC. The chain employs TRBV4-1 and TRBJ2-1; D is possibly TRBD1 (5 bases). CDR1 and CDR2 (germline): MGHRA, YSYEKL. This CDR3 spans 16 amino acids. The V end was cut by 0 bases, the J end by 1 base, with 10 bases between.

The chain carries TRBV20-1 and TRBJ2-2; D unclear. The CDR3 has 15 amino acids. Germline V lookup: CDR1 DFQATT, CDR2 SNEGSKA (reference sequence). The germline V and J ends were trimmed by 5 bases and 5 bases, with 18 bases remaining between them. This chain's CDR3 is CSAVKGGFRTGELFF. DNA of the CDR3: TGCAGTGCTGTAAAGGGCGGATTTCGGACCGGGGAGCTGTTTTTT.

This rearrangement joins TRBV6-4 to TRBJ1-6; 12 bases align to TRBD1. Germline V gene sequence: CDR1 MRHNA, CDR2 SNTAGT. This CDR3 is 15 amino acids long. J lost 10 bases, V lost 4 bases, and 5 bases had no gene match. The CDR3 sequence is CASSGGTGGNSPLHF. The DNA of the CDR3 is TGTGCCAGCAGTGGCGGGACAGGGGGCAACTCACCCCTCCACTTT.